This TCR beta chain was identified in a study of blood T cell repertoires in COVID-19. In the study overall: Material from acute and convalescent COVID-19 was sourced from the United States, Italy and Spain. Sources were T cells, B-cell-depleted T cells, or PBMCs; the material itself was cDNA or gDNA.

Authors' methods: It was from reference gene primer amplification that nucleated cell counts were estimated. TCRdb's copy holds only in-frame clones and misses some; the assay was immunoSEQ multiplex PCR. V and J calls and clone size are as listed in that table; D and trimming were resolved from the DNA. The data hold tens of thousands of clones, with around three quarters observed a single time. CDR1 and CDR2 (germline): SGHRS, YFSETQ. Deletions cut 2 bases from V and 4 bases from J, with 21 bases between. The CDR3 runs 18 residues. The sample was peripheral blood. The rearrangement joins TRBV5-1 to TRBJ1-4; no clear D gene. This receptor was taken from a human donor in a cohort sampled during active COVID-19. In nucleotides, the CDR3 is TGCGCCAGCAGCTTCCGGGGAGGACCTTCATTAGATAATGAAAAACTGTTTTTT. Translation: CASSFRGGPSLDNEKLFF.